What follows describes a single TCR beta chain. Only in-frame clones appear in the TCRdb table, and some are missing; sequencing was by immunoSEQ multiplex PCR. The table has around 70,000 clones, less than 90% seen once. These data originate in a study of OX40 agonist ivuxolimab in advanced cancers. The V and J ends lost 5 bases and 4 bases, in that order; junction bases with no gene match: 7. Germline assignment: CDR1 SGHDN and CDR2 FVKESK. The CDR3 length is 14 residues. This chain connects TRBV14 to TRBJ2-7; TRBD1 matches 8 bases. The material was CD4+ or CD8+ T cells sorted from blood, obtained in a trial of the OX40 agonist ivuxolimab. This sequence was found in an adult with an advanced solid tumor such as melanoma, head and neck, liver or kidney cancer. CDR3 amino acids: CASSYRDRWYEQYF. CDR3 nucleotide sequence: TGTGCCAGCAGCTATAGGGACAGGTGGTACGAGCAGTACTTC.